The rows below give T cell receptor beta chains drawn from one sample of a study of identical twins. TCRdb passed the 5' RACE reads through MiXCR, listing each CDR3 protein once. The sample holds 430,000 or so distinct CDR3 sequences; about 24% are singletons and the top ten take roughly 2.8%. The same data also went into a second study, on T cells expressing NK-cell markers.

The sample consisted of CD4+ T cells sorted from blood. These receptors were obtained from a woman aged 18-29 years in good health. The CDR3 runs from the conserved cysteine through the conserved F or W. Rows give clone size only sometimes, using once, few, many, or a class for an expanded clone.

. | TRBJ2-1 | TRBV7-6 | CASGPTGFREQFF
. | TRBJ2-2 | TRBV27 | CASSPRLAANTGELFF
. | TRBJ2-4 | TRBV12-3/TRBV12-4 | CASSLSLGVLAKNIQYF
many | TRBJ1-2 | TRBV5-1 | CASSLGFVSQDGYTF
few | TRBJ2-5 | TRBV2 | CASSDQYQETQYF
. | TRBJ2-7 | TRBV7-8 | CASSARGSLGQYF
. | TRBJ1-5 | TRBV20-1 | CSASSDGYSNQPQHF
. | TRBJ2-7 | TRBV7-2 | CASSRLDTTYEQYF
. | TRBJ2-3 | TRBV7-9 | CASSFSGARTDTQYF
few | TRBJ2-5 | TRBV20-1 | CSASATDRGETQYF
. | TRBJ2-1 | TRBV29-1 | CSASDRVYNEQFF
few | TRBJ1-5 | TRBV7-7 | CASSLDPDQPQHF
. | TRBJ2-1 | TRBV9 | CASSVLGLTYNEQFF
few | TRBJ2-2 | TRBV20-1 | CSARDPGQGGTGELFF
. | TRBJ2-7 | TRBV10-3 | CAIMATQGDSPYEQYF
. | TRBJ2-1 | TRBV20-1 | CSARVWTTGSYNEQFF
many | TRBJ2-7 | TRBV5-1 | CASGGEAYEQYF
. | TRBJ1-5 | TRBV7-2 | CASSPDRGYQPQHF
. | TRBJ2-1 | TRBV4-3 | CASSRFLAGSYNEQFF
few | TRBJ1-5 | TRBV6-5 | CASSNLPDSNQPQHF
. | TRBJ2-2 | TRBV29-1 | CSVESTGELFF
. | TRBJ2-5 | TRBV5-1 | CASSLSQPQETQYF
. | TRBJ2-7 | TRBV5-1 | CASSGHYEQYF
few | TRBJ2-1 | TRBV19 | CASSSLGRQYNEQFF
few | TRBJ1-2 | TRBV15 | CATSKEGDSSYGYTF
few | TRBJ1-4 | TRBV5-1 | CASSSGIDSREKLFF
once | TRBJ1-6 | TRBV6-2/TRBV6-3 | CASRPRDRGNSPLHF
. | TRBJ2-5 | TRBV19 | CASSIWQEETQYF
. | TRBJ2-2 | TRBV12-3/TRBV12-4 | CASSTQGRTGELFF
few | TRBJ2-2 | TRBV6-5 | CASSHPSSGTGELFF
. | TRBJ1-6 | TRBV20-1 | CSARAGTGTNSPLHF
. | TRBJ2-7 | TRBV14 | CASSQDISDRLSYEQYF
. | TRBJ1-1 | TRBV5-1 | CASSVAGGVFF
. | TRBJ2-4 | TRBV9 | CASSVSGQSNIQYF
. | TRBJ1-1 | TRBV20-1 | CSARRRNTEAFF
. | TRBJ2-1 | TRBV24-1 | CATSDSTGSHEQFF
. | TRBJ1-4 | TRBV20-1 | CSALRDTTNEKLFF